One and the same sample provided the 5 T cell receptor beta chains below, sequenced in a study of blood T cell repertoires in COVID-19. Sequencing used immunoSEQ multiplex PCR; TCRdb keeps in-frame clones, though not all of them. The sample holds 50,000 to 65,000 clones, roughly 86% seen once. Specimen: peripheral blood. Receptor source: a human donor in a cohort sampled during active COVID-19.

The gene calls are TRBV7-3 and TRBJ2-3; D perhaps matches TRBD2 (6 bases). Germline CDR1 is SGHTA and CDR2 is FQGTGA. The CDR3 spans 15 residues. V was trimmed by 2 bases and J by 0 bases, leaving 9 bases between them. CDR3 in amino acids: CASSLYGTSTDTQYF. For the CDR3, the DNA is TGTGCCAGCAGCTTATACGGGACTAGCACAGATACGCAGTATTTT. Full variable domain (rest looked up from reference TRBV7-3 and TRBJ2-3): GAGVSQTPSNKVTEKGKYVELRCDPISGHTALYWYRQSLGQGPEFLIYFQGTGAADDSGLPNDRFFAVRPEGSVSTLKIQRTERGDSAVYLCASSLYGTSTDTQYFGPGTRLTVL.

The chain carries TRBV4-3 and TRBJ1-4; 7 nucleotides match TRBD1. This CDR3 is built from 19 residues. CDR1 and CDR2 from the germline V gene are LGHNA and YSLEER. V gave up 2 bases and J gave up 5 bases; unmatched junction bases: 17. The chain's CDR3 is CASSQSLGTDANRNEKLFF. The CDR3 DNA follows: TGCGCCAGCAGCCAAAGTTTAGGGACAGACGCTAATCGCAATGAAAAACTGTTTTTT.

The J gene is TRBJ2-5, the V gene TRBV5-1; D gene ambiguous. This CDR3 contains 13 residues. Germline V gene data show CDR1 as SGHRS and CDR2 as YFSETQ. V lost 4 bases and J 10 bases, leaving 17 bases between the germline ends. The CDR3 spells CASSRLSREFQYF. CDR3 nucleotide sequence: TGCGCCAGCAGCCGACTGTCAAGAGAGTTCCAGTACTTC.

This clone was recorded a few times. CDR3 sequence reads: CASSSLGDYQPQHF. The CDR3 DNA follows: TGTGCCAGCAGTTCCTTAGGGGACTATCAGCCCCAGCATTTT. This chain uses TRBV6-6 with TRBJ1-5; tentative D call: TRBD1 (5 bases). Trimming took off 4 bases at V and 5 bases at J, with 12 bases between the two ends. Looked up from germline, CDR1 is MNHNY and CDR2 is SVGAGI (reference sequence). The CDR3 loop spans 14 amino acids.

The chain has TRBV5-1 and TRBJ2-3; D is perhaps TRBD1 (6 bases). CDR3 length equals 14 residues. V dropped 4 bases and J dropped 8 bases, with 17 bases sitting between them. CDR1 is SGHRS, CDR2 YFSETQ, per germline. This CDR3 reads CASSPITGKVTQYF. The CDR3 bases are TGCGCCAGCAGCCCGATAACAGGGAAGGTTACGCAGTATTTT. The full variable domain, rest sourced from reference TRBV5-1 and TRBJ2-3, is KAGVTQTPRYLIKTRGQQVTLSCSPISGHRSVSWYQQTPGQGLQFLFEYFSETQRNKGNFPGRFSGRQFSNSRSEMNVSTLELGDSALYLCASSPITGKVTQYFGPGTRLTVL.